The rows below give T cell receptor beta chains drawn from one sample of a study of T cell changes during pregnancy in multiple sclerosis. Clones were read by immunoSEQ multiplex PCR, and TCRdb kept only the in-frame ones, dropping some. This table has tens of thousands of clones, approximately 92% appearing once. The sample in question was CD8+ T cells from peripheral blood mononuclear cells, obtained in the third trimester of pregnancy. Source of these receptors: a female donor with multiple sclerosis, enrolled in a pregnancy study. Each CDR3 is given with its conserved first and last residue. The D gene is left open where the match is weak. Rows may omit the clone size; those that give it use once, few, many or a size class.

D	V	length	J	size	CDR3	DNA
NA	TRBV19	11	TRBJ2-1	NA	CASSFGNEQFF	TGTGCCAGTAGCTTCGGCAATGAGCAGTTCTTC
NA	TRBV6-4	15	TRBJ2-1	NA	CASSDSSGSYNEQFF	TGTGCCAGCAGTGACTCTAGCGGCTCCTACAATGAGCAGTTCTTC
NA	TRBV6-1	16	TRBJ1-2	NA	CASSEAIKRGNYGYTF	TGTGCCAGCAGTGAAGCAATTAAAAGGGGAAACTATGGCTACACCTTC
NA	TRBV9	16	TRBJ2-5	once	CASSPGQQSFQETQYF	TGTGCCAGCAGCCCAGGACAGCAATCCTTCCAAGAGACCCAGTACTTC
TRBD2	TRBV9	15	TRBJ2-3	NA	CASSGSGVEPDTQYF	TGTGCCAGCAGTGGTAGCGGGGTGGAACCAGATACGCAGTATTTT
NA	TRBV27	14	TRBJ2-1	few	CASSASSSYNEQFF	TGTGCCAGCAGCGCTAGTAGCTCCTACAATGAGCAGTTCTTC
NA	TRBV7-7	14	TRBJ2-3	NA	CASSYRLSTDTQYF	TGTGCCAGCAGCTATCGACTAAGCACAGATACGCAGTATTTT
TRBD1	TRBV5-4	15	TRBJ1-2	NA	CASSTGQGADYGYTF	TGTGCCAGCAGCACCGGACAGGGGGCTGACTATGGCTACACCTTC
TRBD2	TRBV7-2	15	TRBJ2-5	NA	CASKLAVIPQETQYF	TGTGCCAGCAAGCTAGCGGTAATACCTCAAGAGACCCAGTACTTC
NA	TRBV6-4	13	TRBJ2-1	few	CASSRGTQNEQFF	TGTGCCAGCAGTCGGGGGACGCAAAATGAGCAGTTCTTC
NA	TRBV7-8	12	TRBJ2-7	NA	CASYRAFDEQYF	TGTGCCAGCTACAGGGCTTTCGACGAGCAGTACTTC
NA	TRBV7-6	11	TRBJ2-7	few	CASSRGNEQYF	TGTGCCAGCAGCCGGGGTAACGAGCAGTACTTC
NA	TRBV4-1	14	TRBJ1-1	NA	CASSQGGAGTEAFF	TGCGCCAGCAGCCAAGGCGGGGCCGGGACTGAAGCTTTCTTT
TRBD2	TRBV23-1	17	TRBJ2-7	NA	CASSQSIWASGDYEQYF	TGCGCCAGCAGTCAATCAATATGGGCTAGCGGGGATTACGAGCAGTACTTC
NA	TRBV4-1	16	TRBJ2-1	NA	CASSQESGLTYNEQFF	TGCGCCAGCAGCCAAGAATCTGGACTAACCTACAATGAGCAGTTCTTC
NA	TRBV9	13	TRBJ2-1	NA	CASSVGNSNEQFF	TGTGCCAGCAGCGTAGGTAATAGCAATGAGCAGTTCTTC
NA	TRBV30	12	TRBJ1-1	NA	CAWSSETVEAFF	TGTGCCTGGAGTTCAGAGACAGTTGAAGCTTTCTTT
NA	TRBV5-4	13	TRBJ1-1	NA	CASSATGITEAFF	TGTGCCAGCAGCGCCACAGGGATCACTGAAGCTTTCTTT
NA	TRBV6-5	14	TRBJ2-7	NA	CASSYGEYSYEQYF	TGTGCCAGCAGTTACGGAGAGTACTCCTACGAGCAGTACTTC
NA	TRBV19	13	TRBJ2-5	NA	CASSIEGVETQYF	TGTGCCAGTAGTATAGAAGGGGTAGAGACCCAGTACTTC
NA	TRBV5-1	15	TRBJ1-5	NA	CASSWPGGLKQPQHF	TGCGCCAGCAGCTGGCCCGGGGGGCTTAAACAGCCCCAGCATTTT
TRBD2	TRBV5-3	20	TRBJ2-1	NA	CARRGHGLAGGRRRYNEQFF	TGTGCCAGAAGGGGCCACGGACTAGCGGGGGGCCGCCGCAGGTACAATGAGCAGTTCTTC
NA	TRBV28	12	TRBJ2-7	NA	CASSLPLYEQYF	TGTGCCAGCAGTTTACCCCTCTACGAGCAGTACTTC
NA	TRBV11-3	17	TRBJ1-1	NA	CASSLVLPTQDLTEAFF	TGTGCCAGCAGCCTAGTCCTGCCCACACAGGATCTCACTGAAGCTTTCTTT
TRBD2	TRBV7-9	16	TRBJ2-1	NA	CASSALLAGGMNEQFF	TGTGCCAGCAGCGCTTTACTAGCGGGAGGGATGAATGAGCAGTTCTTC
NA	TRBV27	13	TRBJ1-5	NA	CASSLGRGQPQHF	TGTGCCAGCAGTTTAGGACGAGGGCAGCCCCAGCATTTT